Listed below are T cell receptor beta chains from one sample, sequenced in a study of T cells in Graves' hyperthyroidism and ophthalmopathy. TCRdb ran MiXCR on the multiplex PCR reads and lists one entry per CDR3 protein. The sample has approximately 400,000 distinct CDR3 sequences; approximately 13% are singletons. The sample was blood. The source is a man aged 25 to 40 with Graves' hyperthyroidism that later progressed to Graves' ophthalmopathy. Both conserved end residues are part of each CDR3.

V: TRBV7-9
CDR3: CASSLDPVLHYGYTF

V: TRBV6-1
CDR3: CASSSGGPTGELFF

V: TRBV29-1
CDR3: CSDQSFQIGTQYF

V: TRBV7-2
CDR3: CASQTRQGEKLFF

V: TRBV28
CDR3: CASISGTNEKLFF

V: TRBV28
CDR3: CASSVPPASGGDTQYF

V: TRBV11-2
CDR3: CASSLGIGRGPSPLHF

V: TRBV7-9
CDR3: CASSLILGGGEKLFF

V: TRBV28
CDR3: CASSGSGLWHEQFF

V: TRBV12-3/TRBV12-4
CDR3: CASSLTGPGDYGYTF

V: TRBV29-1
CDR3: CSFAGETEQYF

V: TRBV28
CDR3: CASWTSSSGNTIYF

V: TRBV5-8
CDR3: CASSFPGAKNIQYF

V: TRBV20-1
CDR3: CSRTAEANYGYTF

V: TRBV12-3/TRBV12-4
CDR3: CASILGTGIPSTDTQYF

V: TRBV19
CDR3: CASTKGRHSSGANVLTF

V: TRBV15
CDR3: CATSRVAGQGYYGYTF

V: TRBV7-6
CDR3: CASSLWGEGGGNQPQHF

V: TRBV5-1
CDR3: CASSLGRLGRNTEAFF

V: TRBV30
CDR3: CAWSVQRGSYNEQFF

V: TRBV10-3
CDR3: CAMSQAQDYEQYF

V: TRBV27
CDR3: CASSPHRDNQPQHF

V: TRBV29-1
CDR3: CSVARGRASGNTIYF

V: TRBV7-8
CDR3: CASSLGLAGGTNEQFF

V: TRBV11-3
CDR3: CASSGARETQYF

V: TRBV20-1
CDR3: CSAREHTGLSELFF

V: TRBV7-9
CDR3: CASSLADSYTEQYF

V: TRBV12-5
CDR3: CASGQGRGYTF

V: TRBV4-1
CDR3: CASSQFYGDSNQPQHF

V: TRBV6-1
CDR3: CASSEGVGSYEQYF

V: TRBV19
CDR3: CASSIVSGWNQPQHF

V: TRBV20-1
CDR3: CSARDLRGGADTQYF

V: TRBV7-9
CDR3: CASSLGRTFTINTDTQYF

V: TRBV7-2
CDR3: CASSFQQGDTQYF

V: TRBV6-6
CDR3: CASSYEDRLDSNQPQHF

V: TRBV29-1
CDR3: CSVEDLITGELFF

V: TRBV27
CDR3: CASRPPGSRVQETQYF

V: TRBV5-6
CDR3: CASSLPGRETQYF

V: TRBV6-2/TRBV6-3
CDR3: CASSRTGRGNTGELFF

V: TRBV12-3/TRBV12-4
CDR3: CASSLVDRANYGYTF

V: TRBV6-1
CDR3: CASRAIAGSEQFF

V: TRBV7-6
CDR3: CASSGGGQRETQYF

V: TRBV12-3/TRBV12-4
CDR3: CASRRGIMNTEAFF

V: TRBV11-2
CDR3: CASSLDPGAWNSPLHF

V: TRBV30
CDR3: CAWSVSRGPRFIGEQFF

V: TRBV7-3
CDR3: CASSPWAGGAMGEQFF

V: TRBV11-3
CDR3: CASSPSMEQFF

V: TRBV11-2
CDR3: CASSPLGGIGEKLFF

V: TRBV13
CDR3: CASPSGIPRAEQYF

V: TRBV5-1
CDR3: CASRTGTSGGFQETQYF

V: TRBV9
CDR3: CASSVMGVSTNYGYTF

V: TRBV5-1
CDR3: CASSLGLEYGYTF

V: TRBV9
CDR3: CASSEGVVGYTEAFF

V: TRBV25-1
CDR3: CATNRPGQGDGYTF

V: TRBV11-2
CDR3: CASSLELNSPLHF